The 6 T cell receptor beta chains in this list originate from one sample, sequenced in a study of Ad26.COV2.S vaccination and SARS-CoV-2 variants. As for treatment: around 19 received Ad26.COV2.S at low or high dose, single or two shots; about 5 received placebo; per-sample allocation not given. Collection of samples fell on day 63 after the first vaccine or placebo injection. The method was immunoSEQ multiplex PCR; TCRdb's version includes in-frame clones alone and lacks a portion of them. This table has about 480,000 clones, around 85% appearing once. The input for sequencing was peripheral blood, taken in a trial of Ad26.COV2.S vaccine versus placebo. The receptors stem from a person aged 18-65 years who received the Ad26.COV2.S COVID-19 vaccine or a placebo.

About this clone: Other DNA sequences within the sample encode an identical CDR3. The chain has TRBV9 and TRBJ2-2, with a tentative D call TRBD2 (5 bases). The CDR3 has 13 amino acids. Looked up from germline, CDR1 is SGDLS and CDR2 is YYNGEE. The V gene lost 0 bases and the J gene lost 8 bases, with 8 bases spanning the gap. CDR3 nucleotide sequence: TGTGCCAGCAGCGTAGAGGGAGCTGGGGAGCTGTTTTTT. This codes for CASSVEGAGELFF.

The chain carries TRBV6-6 and TRBJ1-4; the match to TRBD1 covers 7 bases. Unmatched junction bases numbered 8, after V lost 6 bases and J lost 4 bases. From germline, CDR1 is MNHNY and CDR2 SVGAGI (reference sequence). The CDR3 contains 15 residues. The DNA of the CDR3 is TGTGCCAGCAGGGTTCCGGGACAGAGTAATGAAAAACTGTTTTTT. Encoded protein: CASRVPGQSNEKLFF.

V and J are TRBV9 and TRBJ2-3; TRBD2 might be the D (5 bases). The CDR3 has 14 residues. The germline V gene encodes CDR1 SGDLS and CDR2 YYNGEE. Deletions cut 1 base from V and 2 bases from J, with 8 bases between. The CDR3 loop is CASSVMLATDTQYF. Here the CDR3 DNA reads TGTGCCAGCAGCGTAATGCTAGCCACAGATACGCAGTATTTT.

The chain links TRBV24-1 to TRBJ1-2; D may be TRBD1 (5 bases). The CDR3 runs 15 residues. Looked up from germline, CDR1 is KGHDR and CDR2 is SFDVKD. Trimming removed 4 bases from V and 4 bases from J, with 15 bases in between. CDR3 in amino acids: CATSDPRDGVYGYTF. In DNA form, the CDR3 reads TGTGCCACCAGTGACCCACGGGACGGGGTCTATGGCTACACCTTC.

This clone was detected once. The V and J genes are TRBV19 and TRBJ1-1, with TRBD1 as a possible D gene (5 bases). The CDR3 length is 15 residues. Germline CDR1 reads LNHDA; CDR2 reads SQIVND (reference sequence). Trimming shortened V by 7 bases and J by 0 bases, and 15 bases separated the two germline ends. As DNA, the CDR3 is TGTGCCAGTATCCACACTGCAGGGATGAACACTGAAGCTTTCTTT. Translated: CASIHTAGMNTEAFF.

The rearrangement links TRBV6-5 to TRBJ1-5, with TRBD1 identical over 8 bases. Trimming took 6 bases from V and 2 from J; bases not matched to a gene: 3. This CDR3 region has 14 residues. Per germline, CDR1 MNHEY and CDR2 SVGAGI. CDR3 sequence: CASRKTGGNQPQHF. For the CDR3, the DNA is TGTGCCAGCAGGAAGACAGGGGGCAATCAGCCCCAGCATTTT.